This T cell receptor beta chain was captured in a study of CD8 T cells in ankylosing spondylitis. This CDR3 has 14 residues. Trimming cost V 0 bases and J 8 bases, with 11 bases left between them. Germline values: CDR1 SGDLS, CDR2 YYNGEE. This clonotype was recorded at least ten times. Antigen: not known. Using its own MiXCR run on the 5' RACE reads, TCRdb lists one record per CDR3 protein. The data contain about 39,000 distinct CDR3 sequences, over 2.5% of them singletons. Overall study findings and caveats: Earlier reports found some motif variants in synovial fluid and blood in reactive arthritis. Disease-linked clones reportedly showed significant enrichment in matched ankylosing spondylitis synovial fluid. A CD8+ phenotype characterized the disease-linked clones, which were relatively rare in peripheral blood.

This chain joins TRBV9 and TRBJ1-4, with D uncertain. The sequenced sample consisted of blood, either unsorted or a sorted T cell fraction (not recorded which). The receptor was isolated from a male donor with ankylosing spondylitis or in good health (not recorded which). Here the CDR3 reads CASSVAGPEEKLFF. CDR3 in DNA: TGTGCCAGCAGCGTAGCCGGACCTGAGGAAAAACTGTTTTTT.